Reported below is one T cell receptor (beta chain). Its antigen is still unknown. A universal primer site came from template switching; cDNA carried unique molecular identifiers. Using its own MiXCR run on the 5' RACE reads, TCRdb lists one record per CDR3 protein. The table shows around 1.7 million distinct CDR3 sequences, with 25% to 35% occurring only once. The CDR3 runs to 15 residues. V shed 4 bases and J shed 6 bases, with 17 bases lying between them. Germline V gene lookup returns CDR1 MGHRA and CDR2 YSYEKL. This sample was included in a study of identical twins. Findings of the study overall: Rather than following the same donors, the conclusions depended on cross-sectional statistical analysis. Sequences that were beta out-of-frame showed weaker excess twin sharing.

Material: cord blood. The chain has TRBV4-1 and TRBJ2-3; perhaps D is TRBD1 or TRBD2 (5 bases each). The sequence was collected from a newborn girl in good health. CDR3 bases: TGCGCCAGCAGCCTAGAGGGGATCCAGGGCGATACGCAGTATTTT. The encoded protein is CASSLEGIQGDTQYF.